This TCR beta chain emerged from a study of response to subunit inactivated influenza vaccine. A single record per CDR3 protein comes from TCRdb applying MiXCR to the RT-PCR reads. The sample lists 530,000 or so distinct CDR3 sequences, roughly 25% seen once, with around 2% in the top ten. CDR3 size: 17 residues. V was shortened by 6 bases and J by 6 bases, with 24 bases between the two germline ends. Remarks on this clonotype: The antigen is unknown.

Whole-study findings and limits: Authors suggested each seasonal flu vaccination may recruit only limited numbers of new T cells.

The V and J genes are TRBV12-3 or TRBV12-4 and TRBJ2-1, with D possibly being TRBD2 (6 bases). The material sequenced was CD4+ T cells sorted from PBMCs, taken 5 days after vaccination. This receptor was obtained from a man aged 45 to 65 who received an inactivated influenza vaccine. Written as DNA, the CDR3 is TGTGCCAGCAGCCAAATCAGACTCCGGGACTTTCTCAATGAGCAGTTCTTC. Its translation: CASSQIRLRDFLNEQFF.